Each of the 29 T cell receptor beta chains below was sequenced from the same sample in a study of T cell repertoires in cytomegalovirus infection. TCRdb passed the reads through MiXCR, listing each CDR3 protein once. The sample lists hundreds of thousands of distinct CDR3 sequences, roughly a third occurring once. The antigens for these receptors are not known. Sequencing used cultured PBMCs, obtained from culture after CMV antigen stimulation. All receptors derive from a human donor in good health (CMV status not recorded). Some clones in this sample may be carry-over from other donors' samples.

The chain combines TRBV6-6 with TRBJ2-3, with TRBD1 matching over 10 bases. Germline V gene sequence: CDR1 MNHNY, CDR2 SVGAGI (reference sequence). The CDR3 covers 15 residues. With V trimmed by 6 bases and J by 9 bases, 12 bases remained unmatched. CDR3 coding DNA: TGTGCCAGCAGATCCGGGACAGGGGATATGGGGACGCAGTATTTT. Its translation: CASRSGTGDMGTQYF.

The chain couples TRBV6-5 to TRBJ2-2; D is perhaps TRBD1 or TRBD2 (5 bases each). V was pared by 2 bases and J by 2 bases, with 12 bases between. Germline assignment: CDR1 MNHEY and CDR2 SVGAGI. The CDR3 has 16 residues. CDR3 sequence (DNA): TGTGCCAGCAGTTACATCCGGGGCAGCAACACCGGGGAGCTGTTTTTT. This encodes CASSYIRGSNTGELFF.

This clonotype was detected ten times or more. The rearrangement uses TRBV7-2 and TRBJ2-1; 8 bases match TRBD2. V gave up 3 bases and J gave up 0 bases; unmatched junction bases: 10. From germline, CDR1 is SGHTA and CDR2 FQGNSA. The CDR3 is made up of 18 amino acids. The CDR3 spells CASSLLGTSVSSYNEQFF. The CDR3 nucleotides are TGTGCCAGCAGCTTGCTCGGGACTAGTGTGAGCTCCTACAATGAGCAGTTCTTC.

This rearrangement joins TRBV6-2 or TRBV6-3 to TRBJ1-2; no reliable D call. The CDR3 loop spans 15 amino acids. The germline V gene encodes CDR1 MNHEY and CDR2 SVGEGT. Trimming removed 2 bases at V and 5 bases at J, with 15 bases between. The chain's CDR3 is CASSYGLVTRYGYTF. The CDR3 DNA sequence: TGTGCCAGCAGTTACGGACTCGTGACACGGTATGGCTACACCTTC.

This chain links TRBV7-3 with TRBJ2-1; D is ambiguous. CDR3 length: 13 amino acids. V lost 0 bases to trimming and J lost 8 bases, with 8 bases between them. Germline CDR1 is SGHTA and CDR2 is FQGTGA. CDR3 nucleotide sequence: TGTGCCAGCAGCTTAACCAGGTCGGATGAGCAGTTCTTC. It encodes CASSLTRSDEQFF.

This clonotype was seen only a few times. The J gene is TRBJ2-1, the V gene TRBV11-3, with a tentative D call TRBD1 (5 bases). The CDR3 length is 13 residues. Trimming took off 1 base at V and 10 bases at J, with 11 bases between the two ends. Germline V gene sequence: CDR1 SGHNT, CDR2 YENEEA. The CDR3 coding sequence is TGTGCCAGCAGCTTAGTTTTTCAGGGCGAGCAGTTCTTC. Residues: CASSLVFQGEQFF.

This chain uses TRBV12-3 or TRBV12-4 with TRBJ2-6; TRBD2 agrees at 12 bases. J was trimmed by 2 bases and V by 6 bases; bases with no gene match: 5. The CDR3 runs to 17 residues. In DNA, the CDR3 is TGTGCCAGCAGCTTGACTAGCGGGAGAGCTGGGGCCAACGTCCTGACTTTC. It is translated as CASSLTSGRAGANVLTF.

This clonotype was detected only a few times. The V and J genes are TRBV6-2 or TRBV6-3 and TRBJ2-7; 8 nucleotides match TRBD2. The length of the CDR3 is 16 residues. Trimming cost V 7 bases and J 0 bases; bases outside gene matches: 11. The germline V gene encodes CDR1 MNHEY and CDR2 SVGEGT. The CDR3, as DNA: TGTGCCAGCACAGCGGGAGCCCTCAGAAGCTCCTACGAGCAGTACTTC. It translates to CASTAGALRSSYEQYF.

This clonotype was seen many times. The rearrangement uses TRBV6-6 and TRBJ1-1; 7 positions agree with TRBD1. Germline V gene data show CDR1 as MNHNY and CDR2 as SVGAGI (reference sequence). The trim removed 2 bases at V and 3 bases at J, leaving 9 bases unmatched. The CDR3 runs to 16 residues. The CDR3 DNA reads as TGTGCCAGCAGTTACGGGACAGCCACCCTAGACACTGAAGCTTTCTTT. It specifies CASSYGTATLDTEAFF.

This clonotype appeared a few times. This chain joins TRBV19 and TRBJ2-3; 11 bases agree with TRBD2. The CDR3 extends over 16 amino acids. Germline V gene lookup returns CDR1 LNHDA and CDR2 SQIVND (reference sequence). Trimming took 11 bases from V and 2 from J; bases not matched to a gene: 12. The CDR3 region is CAASSGGIGLTDTQYF. The CDR3 DNA is TGTGCCGCATCTAGCGGGGGGATCGGACTCACAGATACGCAGTATTTT.

This clonotype was seen at least ten times. The J gene is TRBJ1-5, the V gene TRBV7-2, with TRBD1 matching over 7 bases. Trimming took 5 bases from V and 2 from J; bases not matched to a gene: 9. Germline CDR1 and CDR2: SGHTA and FQGNSA. The CDR3 loop spans 16 amino acids. The CDR3 spells CASSLSTGLRNQPQHF. DNA of the CDR3: TGTGCCAGCAGCCTATCGACAGGGCTCCGCAATCAGCCCCAGCATTTT.

This clonotype was observed a handful of times. In nucleotides, the CDR3 is TGTGCCAGCAGTGCCTCCCTGGGACATAACACTGAAGCTTTCTTT. As protein: CASSASLGHNTEAFF. The rearrangement joins TRBV6-5 to TRBJ1-1, with D maybe TRBD1 (6 bases). V gave up 5 bases and J gave up 2 bases, with 15 bases separating them. CDR3 size: 15 residues. Germline lookup yields CDR1 MNHEY and CDR2 SVGAGI.

This chain links TRBV27 with TRBJ2-1, with a weak D call TRBD2 (7 bases). CDR3 length: 15 residues. Germline V gives CDR1 MNHEY, CDR2 SMNVEV (reference sequence). With 0 bases removed from V and 7 bases from J, the gap between germline ends came to 13 bases. The CDR3 loop is CASSLSGGLVNEQFF. The CDR3, as DNA: TGTGCCAGCAGTTTATCCGGGGGGCTCGTGAATGAGCAGTTCTTC.

The chain joins TRBV9 to TRBJ2-7; D is perhaps TRBD2 (6 bases). Germline V lookup: CDR1 SGDLS, CDR2 YYNGEE. This CDR3 region has 15 residues. Trimming cost V 0 bases and J 3 bases, with 13 bases left between them. The CDR3 reads CASSVDPGVYYEQYF. In DNA, the CDR3 is TGTGCCAGCAGCGTAGATCCGGGAGTTTACTACGAGCAGTACTTC.

The chain is built from TRBV28 and TRBJ2-7; 8 bases align to TRBD2. Germline V gene sequence: CDR1 MDHEN, CDR2 SYDVKM. CDR3 length: 15 residues. Trimming took 5 bases from V and 4 from J; bases not matched to a gene: 10. CDR3 nucleotide sequence: TGTGCCAGCAGTCCTTTTCGGGGGGGCGGATACGAGCAGTACTTC. As protein: CASSPFRGGGYEQYF.

This clonotype was detected ten times or more. The chain combines TRBV7-2 with TRBJ1-1; D gene ambiguous. CDR1 and CDR2 from the germline V gene are SGHTA and FQGNSA. With 5 bases removed from V and 5 bases from J, the gap between germline ends came to 18 bases. This CDR3 has 15 amino acids. The CDR3 nucleotides read TGTGCCAGCAGCCCCCCGGACCGGCACTGGACTGAAGCTTTCTTT. Residues: CASSPPDRHWTEAFF. Full variable domain (rest looked up from reference TRBV7-2 and TRBJ1-1): GAGVSQSPSNKVTEKGKDVELRCDPISGHTALYWYRQSLGQGLEFLIYFQGNSAPDKSGLPSDRFSAERTGGSVSTLTIQRTQQEDSAVYLCASSPPDRHWTEAFFGQGTRLTVV.

This clonotype was counted at least ten times. The chain recombines TRBV14 with TRBJ2-4, with D perhaps being TRBD1 or TRBD2 (5 bases each). The germline V and J ends were trimmed by 1 base and 6 bases, with 16 bases remaining between them. The V gene's germline CDR1 is SGHDN and CDR2 FVKESK. This CDR3 contains 16 residues. CDR3 amino acids: CASSQGPGPARNIQYF. CDR3 coding DNA: TGTGCCAGCAGCCAAGGTCCGGGACCCGCTAGAAACATTCAGTACTTC.

A single count supports this clonotype. The J gene is TRBJ1-2, the V gene TRBV2; unclear D gene. V was trimmed by 7 bases and J by 6 bases, leaving 12 bases between them. Germline V gene sequence: CDR1 SNHLY, CDR2 FYNNEI. The CDR3 totals 12 residues. This CDR3 is CASTIGENGYTF. Here the CDR3 DNA reads TGTGCCAGCACTATCGGGGAAAATGGCTACACCTTC.

This clonotype was seen many times. V and J are TRBV28 and TRBJ1-1; D remains unclear. Between the trimmed V and J ends, which lost 6 bases and 5 bases, there was a span of 13 bases. The CDR3 covers 13 residues. CDR1 and CDR2 from the germline V gene are MDHEN and SYDVKM. Here the CDR3 reads CASSPPGRTEAFF. CDR3 nucleotide sequence: TGTGCCAGCAGCCCCCCGGGGAGGACTGAAGCTTTCTTT.

This clonotype came up a few times. The chain has TRBV19 and TRBJ1-3; TRBD1 is a possible D gene (5 bases). V was trimmed by 1 base and J by 0 bases, leaving 7 bases between them. The CDR3 covers 15 residues. Per the germline V gene, CDR1 is LNHDA and CDR2 is SQIVND (reference sequence). The CDR3 sequence is CASSIVQGSGNTIYF. The CDR3, as DNA: TGTGCCAGTAGTATAGTTCAGGGCTCTGGAAACACCATATATTTT.

This clonotype was found many times. The genes are TRBV7-6 and TRBJ2-2; 11 bases fit TRBD1. Trimming cost V 4 bases and J 7 bases; bases outside gene matches: 2. The CDR3 contains 14 residues. CDR1 is SGHVS, CDR2 FNYEAQ, per germline. The DNA of the CDR3 is TGTGCCAGCAGCTGGACAGGGGGCATCGGGGAGCTGTTTTTT. Protein: CASSWTGGIGELFF. Combining the CDR3 with reference TRBV7-6 and TRBJ2-2 gives the whole variable domain GAGVSQSPRYKVTKRGQDVALRCDPISGHVSLYWYRQALGQGPEFLTYFNYEAQQDKSGLPNDRFSAERPEGSISTLTIQRTEQRDSAMYRCASSWTGGIGELFFGEGSRLTVL.

This clonotype was seen a few times. The rearrangement uses TRBV28 and TRBJ1-4; maybe TRBD1 (6 bases). The CDR3 runs 17 residues. With 6 bases removed from V and 8 bases from J, the gap between germline ends came to 25 bases. Germline assignment: CDR1 MDHEN and CDR2 SYDVKM. CDR3 in DNA: TGTGCCAGCAGCCCCCTATTTTTCGGGGGCTGGCGCGAAAAACTGTTTTTT. Translating it yields CASSPLFFGGWREKLFF.

This clonotype was picked up a small number of times. This rearrangement joins TRBV12-3 or TRBV12-4 to TRBJ1-5, with D perhaps TRBD1 (5 bases). V gave up 2 bases and J gave up 2 bases, with 10 bases separating them. This CDR3 is built from 15 residues. Here the CDR3 reads CASSLFGDRNQPQHF. CDR3 in DNA: TGTGCCAGCAGTTTATTTGGGGACCGCAATCAGCCCCAGCATTTT.

This clonotype came up many times. The chain combines TRBV7-8 with TRBJ2-3; a weak D match, TRBD2 (6 bases). Germline V lookup: CDR1 SGHVS, CDR2 FQNEAQ. This CDR3 is built from 16 residues. V gave up 6 bases and J gave up 0 bases, with 16 bases separating them. The CDR3 DNA reads TGTGCCAGCAGGATAACGGGACTCCTTAGCACAGATACGCAGTATTTT. Encoded protein: CASRITGLLSTDTQYF. Variable domain in full (rest from reference TRBV7-8 and TRBJ2-3): GAGVSQSPRYKVAKRGQDVALRCDPISGHVSLFWYQQALGQGPEFLTYFQNEAQLDKSGLPSDRFFAERPEGSVSTLKIQRTQQEDSAVYLCASRITGLLSTDTQYFGPGTRLTVL.

The CDR3 region has the DNA TGTGCCAGCAGTTTTCTGGGGAGGGAGCAAGAGACCCAGTACTTC. Translating it yields CASSFLGREQETQYF. This chain joins TRBV12-3 or TRBV12-4 and TRBJ2-5; 7 bases line up with TRBD2. This CDR3 has 15 amino acids. After removal of 3 bases from V and 2 bases from J, the junction contained 6 bases not matched to a gene.

The sample holds many counts of this clonotype. The chain joins TRBV7-6 to TRBJ2-2, with TRBD2 identical over 8 bases. V shed 3 bases, J shed 3 bases, and the junction held 3 bases outside the gene matches. The CDR3 consists of 15 residues. Germline V gene lookup returns CDR1 SGHVS and CDR2 FNYEAQ. For the CDR3, the DNA is TGTGCCAGCAGCTTTCGGGGGGGGTACACCGGGGAGCTGTTTTTT. Translated, it gives CASSFRGGYTGELFF.

The genes are TRBV19 and TRBJ2-6; TRBD1 agrees at 11 bases. The V segment lost 5 bases and the J segment 0 bases; nucleotides outside the gene matches: 15. CDR1 and CDR2 (germline): LNHDA, SQIVND (reference sequence). The CDR3 length is 21 residues. CDR3 residues: CASSSPDRGRGNRSGANVLTF. CDR3 DNA: TGTGCCAGTAGTTCACCGGACAGGGGGCGCGGGAACCGCTCTGGGGCCAACGTCCTGACTTTC.

V is TRBV7-8 and J is TRBJ2-3; the D gene is possibly TRBD1 (5 bases). CDR3 length: 15 amino acids. Germline lookup yields CDR1 SGHVS and CDR2 FQNEAQ. Trimming took off 1 base at V and 2 bases at J, with 10 bases between the two ends. The CDR3 DNA is TGTGCCAGCAGCTTAGTTGGCGGACACACAGATACGCAGTATTTT. Its translation is CASSLVGGHTDTQYF.

This chain connects TRBV19 to TRBJ2-7; D uncertain. V dropped 2 bases and J dropped 0 bases, with 8 bases sitting between them. Per germline, CDR1 LNHDA and CDR2 SQIVND (reference sequence). This CDR3 has 14 amino acids. The CDR3 reads CASSISLNSYEQYF. CDR3 DNA: TGTGCCAGTAGTATATCTCTGAACTCCTACGAGCAGTACTTC.